This T cell receptor beta chain comes out of a study of human thymus T cells. Using immunoSEQ multiplex PCR, the repertoire was profiled, and TCRdb retains in-frame clones only, with some absent. The table has 86,000 or so clones, around 96% seen once; the top ten hold roughly 0.03%. Thymic material originated from resections removed in the course of corrective heart surgery. Broader study findings: Among thymic and blood repertoires, usage of V and J genes appeared biased.

Remarks on this clone: Its matching antigen is unknown.

This receptor was identified in a boy in the first two years of life with a congenital heart defect but otherwise immunologically healthy. Sequenced sample: thymus tissue.

CDR3 in amino acids: CASRFWQDTEAFF. Here the CDR3 DNA reads TGTGCCAGTAGGTTTTGGCAAGACACTGAAGCTTTCTTT. The chain combines TRBV19 with TRBJ1-1; no clear D gene. The V end lost 6 bases, the J end lost 3 bases, and 11 bases lay between the germline ends. CDR3 length equals 13 residues. Germline V gene sequence: CDR1 LNHDA, CDR2 SQIVND (reference sequence).